A selection of T cell receptor beta chains follows, all from one sample in a study of blood T cell repertoires in COVID-19. The table came from immunoSEQ multiplex PCR; TCRdb's copy has only in-frame clones and leaves some out. The sample lists around 65,000 clones; around 87% were seen once. Input material: peripheral blood. These receptors originate from a human donor in a cohort sampled during active COVID-19. Both conserved end residues are part of each CDR3. Each record gives: J gene, V gene, CDR3 protein.

TRBJ1-6 | TRBV14 | CASSRDRLNSPLHF
TRBJ1-6 | TRBV27 | CASSRTETNSPLHF
TRBJ1-2 | TRBV2 | CASSLQGANYGYTF
TRBJ1-5 | TRBV4-2 | CASSQEQVSNQPQHF
TRBJ2-3 | TRBV27 | CASSGTGDSTDTQYF
TRBJ2-1 | TRBV7-9 | CASSLTGRNEQFF
TRBJ2-3 | TRBV12-3/TRBV12-4 | CASSLTVTDTQYF
TRBJ1-4 | TRBV28 | CASSLRPEKLFF
TRBJ1-1 | TRBV28 | CASSPRGLSTEAFF
TRBJ2-5 | TRBV6-5 | CASTKVLGLTETQYF
TRBJ2-2 | TRBV27 | CASSPGQVNTGELFF
TRBJ2-7 | TRBV2 | CASSPFSSGRSYEQYF
TRBJ1-6 | TRBV7-9 | CASSFQQGRNSPLHF
TRBJ2-3 | TRBV5-5 | CASSLAPGGSGDTQYF
TRBJ1-6 | TRBV2 | CASTRTGSHNSPLHF
TRBJ2-1 | TRBV7-9 | CASSLGGKGINEQFF
TRBJ2-1 | TRBV30 | CAWSRGTFSSYNEQFF
TRBJ2-5 | TRBV7-9 | CASSFKGETQYF
TRBJ2-7 | TRBV6-6 | CASSSDRGHEQYF
TRBJ2-7 | TRBV28 | CASSFPGTASHYEQYF
TRBJ2-7 | TRBV28 | CASSLGQGAREQYF
TRBJ1-1 | TRBV4-1 | CASSQVTQGATEAFF
TRBJ1-3 | TRBV18 | CASSRDRAGNTIYF
TRBJ1-5 | TRBV28 | CASSLTGWGQPQHF
TRBJ1-3 | TRBV5-8 | CASSLMRTGNTIYF
TRBJ1-2 | TRBV7-2 | CAAGAPRTGYGYTF
TRBJ2-7 | TRBV24-1 | CATSDRDPYEQYF
TRBJ1-1 | TRBV24-1 | CATSDLTGDTEAFF
TRBJ1-5 | TRBV19 | CASSMVPGGNQPQHF